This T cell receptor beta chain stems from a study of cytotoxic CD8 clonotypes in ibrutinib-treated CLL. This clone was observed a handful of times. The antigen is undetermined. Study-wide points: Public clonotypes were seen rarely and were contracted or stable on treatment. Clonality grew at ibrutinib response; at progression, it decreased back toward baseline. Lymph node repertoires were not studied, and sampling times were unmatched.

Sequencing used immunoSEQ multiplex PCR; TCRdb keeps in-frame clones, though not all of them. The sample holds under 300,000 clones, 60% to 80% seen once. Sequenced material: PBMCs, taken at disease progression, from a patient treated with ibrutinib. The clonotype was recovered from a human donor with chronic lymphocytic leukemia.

The CDR3 coding sequence is TGTGCCGTTGGGAGTTTCCTGCTCGGCTATGGCTACACCTTC. Amino acids: CAVGSFLLGYGYTF. The chain has TRBV10-3 and TRBJ1-2; D ambiguous. The V and J ends lost 11 bases and 4 bases respectively, with 20 bases between them. The CDR3 sequence is 14 residues long. Germline CDR1 is ENHRY and CDR2 is SYGVKD.